The clone carrying this T cell receptor beta chain was seen only once. Its antigen is unidentified. The sample comes from a study of shared clonotypes between healthy human individuals. General study findings and limits: At large depth, rarefaction still showed sorted-subset sequencing to be incomplete. Naive CD4 clonotype sharing across a handful of donors was approximately 5%. Generation probability values for non-shared clonotypes were lower than those for clonotypes shared by all four donors.

Sequenced by immunoSEQ multiplex PCR; TCRdb stores in-frame clones only, minus some. Of 650,000 to 800,000 clones in the sample, roughly 94% are singletons; the top ten hold about a quarter. Naive CD8 cells lacked CD45RO and underwent positive selection for CCR7, leaving out terminally differentiated effector memory CD45RA+ cells. This CDR3 has 14 amino acids. V shed 1 base and J shed 3 bases, with 9 bases lying between them. CDR1 is SEHNR, CDR2 FQNEAQ, per germline (reference sequence). Sequencing was done on a sample of naive CD8+ T cells sorted from blood. This clonotype originated in a man younger than 45 in good health. This chain joins TRBV7-9 and TRBJ1-1; maybe TRBD1 (5 bases). Written as DNA, the CDR3 is TGTGCCAGCAGCTTAGTCGGCAGGGACACTGAAGCTTTCTTT. Amino acids: CASSLVGRDTEAFF.